These T cell receptor beta chains were read from a single sample in a study of CXCR3-negative and CXCR3-positive naive CD8 T cells. With the 5' RACE reads reprocessed, TCRdb shows one record per CDR3 protein and no DNA. Its table lists 90,000 to 95,000 distinct CDR3 sequences. Sequencing input: naive CXCR3- CD8+ T cells from blood. These receptors all stem from a human donor in good health. Some clones in this sample may be carry-over from other donors' samples. The CDR3 runs from the conserved cysteine through the conserved F or W. Fields, in order: clone size, CDR3 length, J gene, V gene, CDR3 protein. Not every row has a clone size; where given, it reads once, few, many or a size class.

clone_size: -; cdr3_length: 13; j_call: TRBJ1-2; v_call: TRBV23-1; cdr3_aa: CASSHPRGLGYTF
clone_size: -; cdr3_length: 15; j_call: TRBJ1-5; v_call: TRBV12-3/TRBV12-4; cdr3_aa: CASSPPGQVNQPQHF
clone_size: -; cdr3_length: 14; j_call: TRBJ2-3; v_call: TRBV29-1; cdr3_aa: CSVGLPGSTDTQYF
clone_size: -; cdr3_length: 15; j_call: TRBJ2-7; v_call: TRBV15; cdr3_aa: CATSPTSRSSYEQYF
clone_size: -; cdr3_length: 15; j_call: TRBJ2-1; v_call: TRBV7-3; cdr3_aa: CASSFLAGTLDEQFF
clone_size: -; cdr3_length: 14; j_call: TRBJ1-1; v_call: TRBV13; cdr3_aa: CASSGGRENTEAFF
clone_size: -; cdr3_length: 13; j_call: TRBJ1-6; v_call: TRBV29-1; cdr3_aa: CSAGRQGESPLHF
clone_size: -; cdr3_length: 16; j_call: TRBJ2-2; v_call: TRBV21-1; cdr3_aa: CASSSRDSTNTGELFF
clone_size: medium-sized; cdr3_length: 15; j_call: TRBJ2-3; v_call: TRBV29-1; cdr3_aa: CSVEYAWAGQDTQYF
clone_size: -; cdr3_length: 15; j_call: TRBJ2-5; v_call: TRBV12-3/TRBV12-4; cdr3_aa: CASSLEGAGTETQYF
clone_size: -; cdr3_length: 15; j_call: TRBJ2-1; v_call: TRBV19; cdr3_aa: CASRPRHRSYSEQFF
clone_size: -; cdr3_length: 14; j_call: TRBJ2-2; v_call: TRBV19; cdr3_aa: CASSMGGLGGELFF
clone_size: -; cdr3_length: 16; j_call: TRBJ2-1; v_call: TRBV4-1; cdr3_aa: CASSQGYAGGLNEQFF
clone_size: -; cdr3_length: 14; j_call: TRBJ1-2; v_call: TRBV12-3/TRBV12-4; cdr3_aa: CASSNTNSVGGYTF
clone_size: -; cdr3_length: 11; j_call: TRBJ2-1; v_call: TRBV29-1; cdr3_aa: CSVPWGNEQFF
clone_size: -; cdr3_length: 14; j_call: TRBJ1-1; v_call: TRBV12-3/TRBV12-4; cdr3_aa: CASSQGTGNTEAFF
clone_size: -; cdr3_length: 15; j_call: TRBJ1-2; v_call: TRBV7-6; cdr3_aa: CASSTLAGGDYGYTF
clone_size: -; cdr3_length: 14; j_call: TRBJ2-1; v_call: TRBV12-3/TRBV12-4; cdr3_aa: CASSRLAGTNEQFF
clone_size: -; cdr3_length: 15; j_call: TRBJ1-5; v_call: TRBV5-5; cdr3_aa: CASSLEFRGNQPQHF
clone_size: -; cdr3_length: 16; j_call: TRBJ1-1; v_call: TRBV20-1; cdr3_aa: CSARDVRQGSGTEAFF
clone_size: -; cdr3_length: 14; j_call: TRBJ2-2; v_call: TRBV15; cdr3_aa: CATSRAEGPGELFF
clone_size: -; cdr3_length: 15; j_call: TRBJ2-3; v_call: TRBV7-9; cdr3_aa: CASSRLTGSTDTQYF
clone_size: -; cdr3_length: 11; j_call: TRBJ1-2; v_call: TRBV29-1; cdr3_aa: CSVVLTYGYTF
clone_size: -; cdr3_length: 13; j_call: TRBJ1-1; v_call: TRBV19; cdr3_aa: CASGDSMNTEAFF
clone_size: -; cdr3_length: 16; j_call: TRBJ2-1; v_call: TRBV6-5; cdr3_aa: CASSYSGGSSYNEQFF